Here is one TCR beta chain with its context. Its target is not known. It was second doses at about 4 or about 12 weeks that were pooled. Using immunoSEQ multiplex PCR, the repertoire was profiled, and TCRdb retains in-frame clones only, with some absent. This table holds under 150,000 clones, about 90% found once. In germline, CDR1 is LGHDT, CDR2 YNNKEL (reference sequence). V was cut by 3 bases and J by 6 bases, with 8 bases left in between. The CDR3 totals 12 residues. The entry originates in a study of T cell responses to AZD1222 COVID-19 vaccine. General study findings and limits: Donors, mostly white British, included more females; clonal diversity was possibly underestimated. Spike was spanned by vaccine-associated CD4 TCRs, with dominance at 160-218 and 743-854.

The rearrangement links TRBV3-1 (or the pseudogene TRBV3-2) to TRBJ1-2; D not certain. The sequenced sample was peripheral blood, obtained 28 days after the second AZD1222 dose. The receptor comes from an adult who received the AZD1222 COVID-19 vaccine. CDR3 coding DNA: TGTGCCAGCAGCCAGCCCGGGCATGGCTACACCTTC. This encodes CASSQPGHGYTF.